This TCR beta chain was sequenced for a study of shared clonotypes between healthy human individuals. Study in general: For every donor, three CD4 naive, three CD4 memory, two CD8 naive and one CD8 memory plates were used. Study-wide results and caveats: A handful of donors showed sharing of roughly 5% of naive CD4 clonotypes.

Naive CD8 isolation took CD45RO-negative cells positively selected for CCR7 and excluded terminally differentiated effector memory CD45RA+ cells. The CDR3 length is 16 residues. Germline assignment: CDR1 SGHAT and CDR2 FQNNGV. V was clipped by 3 bases and J by 7 bases; unmatched bases: 6. This clone was detected only once. Its antigen is unidentified. The method was immunoSEQ multiplex PCR; TCRdb's version includes in-frame clones alone and lacks a portion of them. Counted here are more than 2 million clones, around 96% occurring once; the ten biggest clones make up roughly 1%. The rearrangement uses TRBV11-2 and TRBJ2-1, with 13 bases lining up with TRBD2. Material for sequencing was naive CD8+ T cells sorted from blood. The sequence derives from a man aged 18 to 29 in good health. CDR3 in amino acids: CASSFRLAGGLNEQFF. The CDR3 nucleotides read TGTGCCAGCAGCTTCCGACTAGCGGGAGGACTGAATGAGCAGTTCTTC.